These 31 T cell receptor beta chains came from one sample sequenced in a study of tumor and adjacent non-tumor tissue in lung cancer. This sample's RNA came from whole unsorted tissue. TCRbeta libraries were built with three rounds of nested PCR, modified from ARM-PCR. TCRdb fed the multiplex PCR reads into MiXCR, producing one record per CDR3 protein. The profile shows roughly 220,000 distinct CDR3 sequences, 71% of them singletons. Sequenced sample: lung tumor tissue. All receptors derive from a man aged 60-69 years with non-small cell lung cancer.

In DNA form, the CDR3 reads TGTGCCAGCGGTAACTCTCGGGGCTTACCGAATGAGCAGTTCTTC. Its translation is CASGNSRGLPNEQFF. The chain uses TRBV6-5 and TRBJ2-1; either TRBD1 or TRBD2 may supply D (5 bases each). The CDR3 is made up of 15 amino acids. The V end was cut by 8 bases, the J end by 7 bases, with 21 bases between. Germline CDR1 MNHEY, CDR2 SVGAGI.

This CDR3 reads CASTGPQSTDTQYF. The DNA for the CDR3 is TGTGCCAGCACCGGACCCCAGAGCACAGATACGCAGTATTTT. The chain joins TRBV2 to TRBJ2-3; the D is unclear. Per the germline V gene, CDR1 is SNHLY and CDR2 is FYNNEI. V was cut by 7 bases and J by 0 bases, with 11 bases left in between. The CDR3 totals 14 residues.

This chain joins TRBV7-9 and TRBJ2-7; the D gene is possibly TRBD1 (6 bases). V was pared by 2 bases and J by 2 bases, with 13 bases between. In germline, CDR1 is SEHNR, CDR2 FQNEAQ (reference sequence). The CDR3 runs 15 residues. The DNA for the CDR3 is TGTGCCAGCAGCTTAATGGGGGCAACCCCCTACGAGCAGTACTTC. Translated, it gives CASSLMGATPYEQYF.

In the case of this clonotype: The junction departs from the called germline gene at one end, perhaps through a read error. The chain joins TRBV5-5 to TRBJ2-7; possibly TRBD2 for D (7 bases). The CDR3 consists of 16 residues. The germline CDR1 and CDR2 sequences are SGHKS and YYEKEE (reference sequence). The CDR3 nucleotides are TGTGGCAGCAGCTCGACTGGGGGGGCGAGCTCCTACAGGCAGTACTTC. Its translation is CGSSSTGGASSYRQYF.

The chain uses TRBV20-1 and TRBJ1-4; unclear D gene. CDR1 is DFQATT and CDR2 is SNEGSKA in the germline V gene (reference sequence). This CDR3 region has 13 residues. The V and J ends lost 3 bases and 7 bases respectively, with 12 bases between them. CDR3: CSASLGPIEKLFF. Written as DNA, the CDR3 is TGCAGTGCTAGTCTAGGTCCTATTGAAAAACTGTTTTTT.

Concerning this clonotype: At one end the junction does not follow the germline gene, possibly because of a read error. The chain uses TRBV12-3 or TRBV12-4 and TRBJ2-7, with 10 nucleotides matching TRBD2. The length of the CDR3 is 17 residues. The CDR3 DNA follows: TGTGTCAGCAGTTTATGCCTAGCGGGAGCGGGCTCCTACGAGCAGTACTTC. Protein: CVSSLCLAGAGSYEQYF.

The rearrangement links TRBV6-2 or TRBV6-3 to TRBJ2-1; D unclear. CDR3 length equals 15 residues. CDR1 and CDR2 (germline): MNHEY, SVGEGT. V was clipped by 5 bases and J by 6 bases, with 17 bases between them. The CDR3 sequence is CASSLRELCGNEQFF. In nucleotides, the CDR3 is TGTGCCAGCAGTCTACGAGAGCTATGTGGCAATGAGCAGTTCTTC.

On this clonotype itself: At one of its ends the junction is not consistent with the germline gene, which may arise from a read error. The chain uses TRBV11-1 and TRBJ2-1; 11 nucleotides agree with TRBD2. This CDR3 has 17 residues. Germline-derived CDR1 and CDR2 are SGHAT and FQDESV (reference sequence). The CDR3 spells CSSSLSRLAGGKNEQFF. The CDR3 coding sequence is TGTTCCAGCAGCTTATCTAGGCTAGCGGGAGGCAAGAATGAGCAGTTCTTC.

This clonotype was detected only a few times. This may stem from a read error, because a much larger clone lies one nucleotide away. The gene calls are TRBV7-9 and TRBJ2-1, with 9 bases lining up with TRBD2. The CDR3 length is 14 residues. Germline V gene data show CDR1 as SEHNR and CDR2 as FQNEAQ (reference sequence). The CDR3 loop is CTSSLGRGGDEQFF. For the CDR3, the DNA is TGTACCAGCAGCTTAGGGCGGGGGGGCGATGAGCAGTTCTTC.

Remarks on this clonotype: A single base separates this from a much larger clone, so it may be a read error. The chain recombines TRBV20-1 with TRBJ2-1, with TRBD2 matching over 12 bases. Germline V gene data show CDR1 as DFQATT and CDR2 as SNEGSKA (reference sequence). CDR3 length: 16 residues. The CDR3 nucleotides read TGCAGTGCTAGACATCCACTGACTAGCGGGGGCCGTGAGCAGTCCTTC. Protein product: CSARHPLTSGGREQSF.

The V gene is TRBV5-1, the J gene TRBJ2-1; tentative D call: TRBD2 (6 bases). The CDR3 extends over 15 amino acids. V was shortened by 5 bases and J by 0 bases, with 12 bases between the two germline ends. The V gene's germline CDR1 is SGHRS and CDR2 YFSETQ. CDR3: CASRRGGNSYNEQFF. The CDR3 DNA sequence: TGCGCCAGCAGACGGGGAGGTAACTCCTACAATGAGCAGTTCTTC.

J is TRBJ2-2 and V is TRBV10-1, with a weak D call TRBD2 (5 bases). The CDR3 length is 16 residues. The V end lost 2 bases, the J end lost 11 bases, and 21 bases lay between the germline ends. Germline loops: CDR1 WNHNN, CDR2 SYGVQD (reference sequence). The CDR3: CASSERGQTNTSELFF. The DNA of the CDR3 is TGCGCCAGCAGTGAGCGAGGGCAGACGAACACCAGTGAGCTGTTTTTT.

This chain uses TRBV7-8 with TRBJ1-2, with 9 bases identical to TRBD1. V shed 5 bases, J shed 8 bases, and the junction held 12 bases outside the gene matches. Germline-derived CDR1 and CDR2 are SGHVS and FQNEAQ. This CDR3 has 15 residues. CDR3 coding DNA: TGTGCCAGCAGCCCCCAGGGGACAGGGAGTTTCGGCTACACCTTC. As protein: CASSPQGTGSFGYTF.

This chain uses TRBV5-4 with TRBJ2-7, with 7 bases identical to TRBD2. Looked up from germline, CDR1 is SGHNT and CDR2 is YYREEE (reference sequence). The CDR3 totals 13 residues. With 4 bases clipped from V and 4 bases from J, the junction kept 5 bases outside the gene matches. CDR3 sequence: CASSGGTTYEQYF. The DNA for the CDR3 is TGTGCCAGCAGCGGCGGGACTACATACGAGCAGTACTTC. Full variable domain (rest looked up from reference TRBV5-4 and TRBJ2-7): ETGVTQSPTHLIKTRGQQVTLRCSSQSGHNTVSWYQQALGQGPQFIFQYYREEENGRGNFPPRFSGLQFPNYSSELNVNALELDDSALYLCASSGGTTYEQYFGPGTRLTVT.

The V call is TRBV7-9, the J call TRBJ2-1, with D maybe TRBD2 (6 bases). Germline V gene lookup returns CDR1 SEHNR and CDR2 FQNEAQ (reference sequence). The CDR3 loop spans 13 amino acids. Between the trimmed V and J ends, which lost 5 bases and 4 bases, there was a span of 9 bases. In DNA, the CDR3 is TGTGCCAGCAGCGGGCTAGCGTACAATGAGCAGTTCTTC. Amino acid sequence: CASSGLAYNEQFF.

The chain joins TRBV6-1 to TRBJ2-3; D is uncertain. CDR3 size: 13 residues. Germline V gene lookup returns CDR1 MNHNS and CDR2 SASEGT. V lost 0 bases and J lost 8, with 9 bases in between. This CDR3 reads CASSEARTGTQYF. The DNA for the CDR3 is TGTGCCAGCAGTGAAGCCCGAACTGGTACGCAGTATTTT.

A word on this clonotype: One end of the junction varies from germline; a read error may be responsible. The chain recombines TRBV6-5 with TRBJ2-6; D is ambiguous. The CDR3 spans 15 residues. Germline lookup yields CDR1 MNHEY and CDR2 SVGAGI. CDR3 sequence (DNA): TGTGCCAGTAGTTACTTCGGCTCTGGGCCCAACGTCCTGACTTTC. Its translation: CASSYFGSGPNVLTF.

Concerning this clonotype itself: This may stem from a read error, because a much larger clone lies one nucleotide away. This chain uses TRBV4-3 with TRBJ2-1, with D possibly matching TRBD2 (5 bases). The CDR3 consists of 15 residues. Germline-derived CDR1 and CDR2 are LGHNA and YSLEER. V lost 0 bases, J lost 7 bases, and 13 bases lay in between. The CDR3: CASSQDRLAGNEQFF. DNA of the CDR3: TGCGCCAGCAGCCAAGATCGGCTAGCCGGAAATGAGCAGTTCTTC.

A remark on this clonotype: Compared with germline, one end of the junction differs, possibly owing to a read error. The V call is TRBV20-1, the J call TRBJ1-1, with D unclear. Germline loops: CDR1 DFQATT, CDR2 SNEGSKA (reference sequence). The CDR3 is 12 amino acids. As DNA, the CDR3 is TGCGGTGCTACATACTTGAACACTGAAGCTCTCTTT. Translated, it gives CGATYLNTEALF.

As regards this clonotype: One junction end does not reproduce the germline sequence, and a read error may be involved. This chain joins TRBV4-3 and TRBJ2-1; D uncertain. CDR3 size: 15 residues. The V gene's germline CDR1 is LGHNA and CDR2 YSLEER. CDR3 nucleotide sequence: TGCGCCAGCAACCAAGTCGGCCCTGGGAACAATGAGCAGTTCTTC. It codes for CASNQVGPGNNEQFF.

A note on this clonotype: A much larger clonotype is one base distant, so this may be a read error. The rearrangement links TRBV12-3 or TRBV12-4 to TRBJ2-3, with TRBD2 matching 13 bases. V shed 7 bases and J 3 bases; nucleotides not matched to a gene: 4. This CDR3 has 15 residues. The CDR3 is CASIRLAGGTDTQYF. The DNA for the CDR3 is TGTGCCAGCATTCGACTAGCGGGAGGAACAGATACGCAGTATTTT.

The chain recombines TRBV7-9 with TRBJ1-4; TRBD1 matches 7 bases. Trimming removed 4 bases from V and 10 bases from J; junction bases left unmatched: 9. The CDR3 is 14 amino acids. The germline V gene has CDR1 SEHNR and CDR2 FQNEAQ (reference sequence). CDR3 in amino acids: CASSSDRDGGKLFF. CDR3 bases: TGTGCCAGCAGCTCCGACAGGGATGGTGGAAAACTGTTTTTT.

About this clonotype itself: This may be a read error: a much more frequent sequence differs by one nucleotide. The chain employs TRBV11-1 and TRBJ2-3; D may match TRBD1 or TRBD2 (5 bases each). This CDR3 is built from 15 residues. V dropped 5 bases and J dropped 5 bases, with 17 bases sitting between them. From germline, CDR1 is SGHAT and CDR2 FQDESV (reference sequence). The CDR3, as DNA: TGTGCCAGCAGCGGGGGACCAGCGGTCCGAGATACGCAGTATTTT. Protein: CASSGGPAVRDTQYF.

This clonotype showed up many times. The V and J genes are TRBV6-5 and TRBJ1-3; D call uncertain. The CDR3 covers 14 residues. Germline V gene lookup returns CDR1 MNHEY and CDR2 SVGAGI. With 4 bases removed from V and 4 bases from J, the gap between germline ends came to 11 bases. The CDR3 nucleotides are TGTGCCAGCAGTTCCCTTTTGAGGGGAAACACCATATATTTT. Residues: CASSSLLRGNTIYF.

Worth noting for this clonotype: Relative to the germline gene, one junction end is altered; a read error may explain this. The chain couples TRBV29-1 to TRBJ2-6; D might be TRBD1 or TRBD2, each matching 5 bases. The CDR3 runs 14 residues. The germline V gene encodes CDR1 SQVTM and CDR2 ANQGSEA. DNA for the CDR3: TGCAGCGTTGAGGGTATCTCCGGGGCCTACGTCCTGACTTTC. It codes for CSVEGISGAYVLTF.

In this sample, this clonotype turned up once. The rearrangement links TRBV20-1 to TRBJ2-5; 7 bases agree with TRBD1. Germline loops: CDR1 DFQATT, CDR2 SNEGSKA (reference sequence). The V and J ends lost 0 bases and 5 bases, in that order; junction bases with no gene match: 9. CDR3 length: 15 residues. CDR3 in DNA: TGCAGTGCTAGAGATTCGGCTAGCAGGGGGGAGACCCAGTACTTC. Encoded protein: CSARDSASRGETQYF.

Points on this clonotype: One end of the junction varies from germline; a read error may be responsible. The CDR3, as DNA: TGTGCCAGCAGCTCCAACCTGGGGAGTAATGAAAAACTGCTTTTT. This sequence encodes CASSSNLGSNEKLLF. The rearrangement uses TRBV5-6 and TRBJ1-4, with D unresolved. Per germline, CDR1 SGHDT and CDR2 YYEEEE. The CDR3 covers 15 residues.

This clonotype is labeled as medium-sized. The chain joins TRBV4-1 to TRBJ2-1; 8 bases are shared with TRBD1. V was pared by 0 bases and J by 9 bases, with 13 bases of the junction left unmatched. This CDR3 is 17 amino acids long. Germline CDR1 MGHRA, CDR2 YSYEKL. The CDR3 sequence: CASSQDRGPRGRGEQFF. The CDR3 DNA is TGCGCCAGCAGCCAAGATCGGGGCCCCAGGGGGCGGGGTGAGCAGTTCTTC.

Turning to this clonotype: A junction boundary mismatches the germline segment, possibly from a read error. CDR3 amino acids: CACSPDPDYSSDTQYF. CDR3 sequence (DNA): TGTGCCTGCAGCCCCGACCCCGACTACAGCTCAGATACGCAGTATTTT. The J gene is TRBJ2-3, the V gene TRBV4-2; D possibly corresponds to TRBD2 (5 bases). CDR3 length: 16 amino acids. CDR1 is LGHNA and CDR2 is YNFKEQ in the germline V gene.

In the case of this clonotype: The junction does not match germline at one end; this may be a read error. The chain recombines TRBV12-3 or TRBV12-4 with TRBJ1-5; D is ambiguous. The CDR3 contains 13 residues. CDR3 region: CASDLGLAQPQHF. The CDR3 region has the DNA TGTGCCAGCGACCTAGGACTGGCTCAGCCTCAGCATTTT.

Notes on this clonotype: A much larger clone sits a single nucleotide away, making a read error possible. The rearrangement uses TRBV29-1 and TRBJ1-1; 7 nucleotides line up with TRBD1. The J segment lost 2 bases and the V segment lost 7 bases, leaving 4 bases of the junction unmatched. Germline CDR1 reads SQVTM; CDR2 reads ANQGSEA. This CDR3 spans 12 amino acids. The CDR3 loop is CSGGQINTEAFF. The CDR3 DNA is TGCAGCGGGGGACAGATAAACACTGAAGCTTTCTTT.